This T cell receptor beta chain originates from a study of OX40 agonist ivuxolimab in advanced cancers. Study-level information: Enrolled patients in dose escalation had cancers that were hepatocellular carcinoma, melanoma, renal cell or head and neck cancer. Partial responses were recorded for three patients, including one with hepatocellular carcinoma and two with cutaneous melanoma.

Looked up from germline, CDR1 is SGDLS and CDR2 is YYNGEE. This CDR3 comprises 15 residues. The V gene end was trimmed by 0 bases and the J gene end by 3 bases; junction bases not matched to a gene: 4. This table comes from immunoSEQ multiplex PCR, and its TCRdb copy is limited to in-frame clones, with some not included. Of 57,000 or so clones listed, 92% are singletons. Sequenced here: CD4+ or CD8+ T cells sorted from blood, sampled in a trial of the OX40 agonist ivuxolimab. This sequence joins TRBV9 and TRBJ2-7; 9 nucleotides agree with TRBD2. This TCR was recovered from an adult with an advanced solid tumor such as melanoma, head and neck, liver or kidney cancer. The CDR3 sequence is CASSVGNSGSYEQYF. In DNA form, the CDR3 reads TGTGCCAGCAGCGTAGGAAATAGCGGGAGCTACGAGCAGTACTTC.